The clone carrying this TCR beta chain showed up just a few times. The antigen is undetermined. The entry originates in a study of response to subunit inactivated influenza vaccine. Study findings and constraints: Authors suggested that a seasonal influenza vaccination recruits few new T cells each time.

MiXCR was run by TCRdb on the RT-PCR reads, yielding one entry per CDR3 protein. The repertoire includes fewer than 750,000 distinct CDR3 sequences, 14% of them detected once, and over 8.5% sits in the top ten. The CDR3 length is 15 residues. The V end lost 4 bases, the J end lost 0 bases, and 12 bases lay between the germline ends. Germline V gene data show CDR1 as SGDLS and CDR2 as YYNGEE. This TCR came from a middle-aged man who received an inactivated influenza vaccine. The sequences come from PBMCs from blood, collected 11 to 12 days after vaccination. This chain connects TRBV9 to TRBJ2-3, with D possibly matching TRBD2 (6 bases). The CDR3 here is CASSPYGGSTDTQYF. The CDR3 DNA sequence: TGTGCCAGCAGCCCCTACGGGGGTAGCACAGATACGCAGTATTTT. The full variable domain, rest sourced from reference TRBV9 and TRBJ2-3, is DSGVTQTPKHLITATGQRVTLRCSPRSGDLSVYWYQQSLDQGLQFLIQYYNGEERAKGNILERFSAQQFPDLHSELNLSSLELGDSALYFCASSPYGGSTDTQYFGPGTRLTVL.